The rows below give T cell receptor beta chains drawn from one sample of a study of CD8+ T cells in alopecia areata. The assay was immunoSEQ multiplex PCR, and TCRdb's table has in-frame clones only and misses some. This sample has roughly 73,000 clones, with around 30% found just once. Material: CD8+ T cells sorted from blood, obtained at week 4, from a patient treated with tofacitinib. Receptor source: a human donor with alopecia areata. The CDR3 runs from the conserved cysteine through the conserved F or W. A D gene is named only where the DNA matches it firmly. Clone size is stated in some rows and not others, as once, few, many or a class when expanded.

clone_size,v_call,j_call,d_call,cdr3_aa,cdr3_nt
.,TRBV29-1,TRBJ2-5,.,CSVTGWEETQYF,TGCAGCGTTACAGGGTGGGAAGAGACCCAGTACTTC
.,TRBV15,TRBJ2-1,TRBD1,CATSRQTGLGARDFNEQFF,TGTGCCACCAGCAGACAGACAGGGTTGGGAGCGAGAGACTTCAATGAGCAGTTCTTC
few,TRBV7-9,TRBJ1-5,.,CASSLENQPQHF,TGTGCCAGCAGCTTAGAGAATCAGCCCCAGCATTTT
few,TRBV7-8,TRBJ1-2,.,CASSPRENYGYTF,TGTGCCAGCAGCCCCAGGGAGAACTATGGCTACACCTTC
.,TRBV29-1,TRBJ1-1,TRBD1,CSGRQGGTEAFF,TGCAGCGGGCGACAGGGTGGCACTGAAGCTTTCTTT
.,TRBV4-3,TRBJ2-7,TRBD1,CASSQDRVSYEQYF,TGCGCCAGCAGCCAGGACAGGGTTTCCTACGAGCAGTACTTC
few,TRBV9,TRBJ2-1,.,CASSAGEVPRNEQFF,TGTGCCAGCAGCGCAGGGGAGGTTCCACGCAATGAGCAGTTCTTC
.,TRBV9,TRBJ2-7,.,CASSAFGGTTYEQYF,TGTGCCAGCAGCGCCTTCGGGGGTACGACCTACGAGCAGTACTTC
.,TRBV9,TRBJ2-4,.,CASSVAVGVGYIQYF,TGTGCCAGCAGCGTAGCGGTGGGAGTTGGGTACATTCAGTACTTC
few,TRBV15,TRBJ2-2,TRBD2,CATSTPGLATNTGELFF,TGTGCCACCAGCACGCCGGGACTAGCGACGAACACCGGGGAGCTGTTTTTT
few,TRBV29-1,TRBJ2-5,TRBD2,CSGGLAGSTYF,TGCAGCGGGGGACTAGCGGGATCGACCTACTTC
.,TRBV6-5,TRBJ1-4,.,CASSLEAGVSEKLFF,TGTGCCAGCAGTTTGGAGGCGGGAGTGAGTGAAAAACTGTTTTTT
.,TRBV7-2,TRBJ2-7,.,CASSTSPYEQYF,TGTGCCAGCAGCACTTCACCTTACGAGCAGTACTTC
few,TRBV4-2,TRBJ1-1,TRBD1,CASSHDRVLVKRAFF,TGTGCCAGCAGCCACGACAGGGTCCTTGTTAAGCGAGCTTTCTTT
few,TRBV2,TRBJ2-7,.,CASSEDNYEQYF,TGTGCCAGCAGTGAGGACAATTACGAGCAGTACTTC
.,TRBV29-1,TRBJ2-7,.,CSVVSGNTYEQYF,TGCAGCGTGGTTAGCGGAAATACCTACGAGCAGTACTTC
few,TRBV29-1,TRBJ1-1,.,CSVLQGNTEAFF,TGCAGCGTGTTACAGGGGAACACTGAAGCTTTCTTT
.,TRBV30,TRBJ2-7,.,CAWTGLTYEQYF,TGTGCCTGGACTGGACTTACCTACGAGCAGTACTTC
many,TRBV19,TRBJ1-5,.,CASSIEGNQPQHF,TGTGCCAGTAGTATTGAGGGAAACCAGCCCCAGCATTTT
few,TRBV4-1,TRBJ1-5,.,CASSIIGAGQPQHF,TGCGCCAGCAGCATAATCGGGGCAGGTCAGCCCCAGCATTTT
.,TRBV7-9,TRBJ2-5,.,CASSTPAASVNQETQYF,TGTGCCAGCAGCACCCCCGCGGCTAGCGTCAACCAAGAGACCCAGTACTTC
few,TRBV29-1,TRBJ2-1,TRBD1,CSVSDREQFF,TGCAGCGTCTCGGACAGGGAACAGTTCTTC
.,TRBV7-2,TRBJ2-7,TRBD1,CASSLTRQGIHEQYF,TGTGCCAGCAGCTTAACCCGACAGGGGATCCACGAGCAGTACTTC
.,TRBV29-1,TRBJ1-1,.,CSVEVGTVNTEAFF,TGCAGCGTTGAAGTGGGGACGGTGAACACTGAAGCTTTCTTT
few,TRBV4-1,TRBJ2-3,.,CASSQGTSRADTQYF,TGCGCCAGCAGCCAAGGAACATCGCGAGCAGATACGCAGTATTTT
few,TRBV27,TRBJ2-5,TRBD2,CASSRLTSGFGETQYF,TGTGCCAGCAGTCGCCTGACTAGCGGATTCGGGGAGACCCAGTACTTC
.,TRBV2,TRBJ1-5,.,CASSEVQGGNQPQHF,TGTGCCAGCAGTGAGGTTCAGGGAGGCAATCAGCCCCAGCATTTT
.,TRBV29-1,TRBJ2-1,.,CSVAPKTFF,TGCAGCGTTGCCCCAAAAACGTTCTTC
few,TRBV13,TRBJ2-1,.,CASSQEGGAGNEQFF,TGCGCCAGCAGCCAAGAAGGAGGCGCGGGCAATGAGCAGTTCTTC
.,TRBV7-8,TRBJ2-7,.,CASSPRAQPYEQYF,TGTGCCAGCAGCCCCCGGGCCCAACCCTACGAGCAGTACTTC
few,TRBV29-1,TRBJ2-2,.,CSALLGTGELFF,TGCAGCGCTCTACTAGGCACCGGGGAGCTGTTTTTT
.,TRBV7-2,TRBJ2-1,.,CASSTPGEQFF,TGTGCCAGCAGCACCCCGGGAGAGCAGTTCTTC
.,TRBV29-1,TRBJ2-7,.,CSVELGRYEQYF,TGCAGCGTTGAATTGGGCAGATACGAGCAGTACTTC
many,TRBV28,TRBJ2-7,.,CASSLWLASRSEQYF,TGTGCCAGCAGTTTATGGCTAGCTTCGCGATCCGAGCAGTACTTC
.,TRBV9,TRBJ1-1,.,CASSQHGQHDTEAFF,TGTGCCAGCAGCCAACACGGACAGCATGACACTGAAGCTTTCTTT
few,TRBV4-1,TRBJ2-7,.,CASSGVLSYEQYF,TGCGCCAGCAGCGGGGTCTTATCCTACGAGCAGTACTTC
.,TRBV29-1,TRBJ2-1,TRBD2,CSAWTSGSYEQFF,TGCAGCGCCTGGACTAGCGGGAGCTATGAGCAGTTCTTC
few,TRBV29-1,TRBJ2-2,.,CSVDGVGDPGELFF,TGCAGCGTGGACGGGGTAGGGGACCCCGGGGAGCTGTTTTTT
.,TRBV27,TRBJ2-1,.,CASSLGLYNEQFF,TGTGCCAGCAGTTTGGGACTCTACAATGAGCAGTTCTTC
few,TRBV30,TRBJ2-6,TRBD2,CAWSRLAGAGANVLTF,TGTGCCTGGAGCCGACTAGCGGGAGCTGGGGCCAACGTCCTGACTTTC
few,TRBV7-3,TRBJ2-2,TRBD2,CASSPWTSFSGELFF,TGTGCCAGCAGCCCTTGGACTAGCTTTTCCGGGGAGCTGTTTTTT